Listed below are T cell receptor beta chains from one sample, sequenced in a study of PD-1 blockade in classical Hodgkin lymphoma. Repertoires were generated with immunoSEQ multiplex PCR, while TCRdb's copy carries only in-frame clones and drops some. The table lists around 150,000 clones, nearly 80% of them singletons. The starting material was peripheral blood mononuclear cells (PBMCs), obtained before the second cycle of nivolumab. The receptors originated from a human donor with classical Hodgkin lymphoma. Each CDR3 is given with its conserved first and last residue. Fields, in order: clone size, J gene, V gene, D gene, CDR3 DNA, CDR3 protein. D genes are given only for firm matches. Size is stated for part of the rows, as once, few or many counts, or as a class when the clone is expanded.

clone_size: NA; j_call: TRBJ2-1; v_call: TRBV5-4; d_call: TRBD2; cdr3_nt: TGTGCCAGCAGCTTGTCAGCGGGAGGGGAAAGTGAGCAGTTCTTC; cdr3_aa: CASSLSAGGESEQFF
clone_size: NA; j_call: TRBJ1-1; v_call: TRBV5-1; d_call: NA; cdr3_nt: TGCGCCAGCAGCTCCGGAGCAGGGTTGGGAACTGAAGCTTTCTTT; cdr3_aa: CASSSGAGLGTEAFF
clone_size: once; j_call: TRBJ2-2; v_call: TRBV27; d_call: NA; cdr3_nt: TGTGCCAGCAGTTTGTGGGGGCAGGGTTATGGGGAGCTGTTTTTT; cdr3_aa: CASSLWGQGYGELFF
clone_size: NA; j_call: TRBJ2-5; v_call: TRBV6-5; d_call: TRBD2; cdr3_nt: TGTGCCAGCAGTTACTCTGGGACTAGCGGGAGTAAGACCCAGTACTTC; cdr3_aa: CASSYSGTSGSKTQYF
clone_size: NA; j_call: TRBJ1-2; v_call: TRBV27; d_call: NA; cdr3_nt: TGTGCCAGCAGTGAGCGTAACTATGGCTACACCTTC; cdr3_aa: CASSERNYGYTF
clone_size: few; j_call: TRBJ2-5; v_call: TRBV4-1; d_call: TRBD1; cdr3_nt: TGCGCCAGCAGCCAAGATGGACAGGGGACAGAGACCCAGTACTTC; cdr3_aa: CASSQDGQGTETQYF
clone_size: NA; j_call: TRBJ2-5; v_call: TRBV7-3; d_call: NA; cdr3_nt: TGTGCCAGCAGCTGGGGGCCTGAAGAGACCCAGTACTTC; cdr3_aa: CASSWGPEETQYF
clone_size: NA; j_call: TRBJ2-2; v_call: TRBV18; d_call: NA; cdr3_nt: TGTGCCAGCTCACCGCGGGCGTTGAACACCGGGGAGCTGTTTTTT; cdr3_aa: CASSPRALNTGELFF
clone_size: NA; j_call: TRBJ1-5; v_call: TRBV5-1; d_call: NA; cdr3_nt: TGCGCCAGCAGCTTGACAGGGTTCAATCAGCCCCAGCATTTT; cdr3_aa: CASSLTGFNQPQHF
clone_size: NA; j_call: TRBJ1-2; v_call: TRBV28; d_call: TRBD1; cdr3_nt: TGTGCCAGCAGTTTAGACAGGGGGCTTGGCTACACCTTC; cdr3_aa: CASSLDRGLGYTF
clone_size: NA; j_call: TRBJ2-3; v_call: TRBV7-9; d_call: NA; cdr3_nt: TGTGCCAGCAGCGCGTCCGGGACTGACACAGATACGCAGTATTTT; cdr3_aa: CASSASGTDTDTQYF
clone_size: NA; j_call: TRBJ2-5; v_call: TRBV9; d_call: TRBD2; cdr3_nt: TGTGCCAGCAGCGCCACAACTAGCGGGGAGACCCAGTACTTC; cdr3_aa: CASSATTSGETQYF
clone_size: few; j_call: TRBJ1-4; v_call: TRBV6-5; d_call: TRBD1; cdr3_nt: TGTGCCAGCAGTTACTCCTTCGACAGGGACCATGAAAAACTGTTTTTT; cdr3_aa: CASSYSFDRDHEKLFF
clone_size: NA; j_call: TRBJ1-5; v_call: TRBV5-4; d_call: NA; cdr3_nt: TGTGCCAGCAGCTTCGGGACAAGCAATCAGCCCCAGCATTTT; cdr3_aa: CASSFGTSNQPQHF
clone_size: NA; j_call: TRBJ1-2; v_call: TRBV7-9; d_call: TRBD1; cdr3_nt: TGTGCCGGACCGGACAGGGGAACTCGGTCTCTCTCTGATGGCTACACCTTC; cdr3_aa: CAGPDRGTRSLSDGYTF
clone_size: NA; j_call: TRBJ2-5; v_call: TRBV7-6; d_call: NA; cdr3_nt: TGTGCCAGCAGCTCGGGACTGATCCAAGAGACCCAGTACTTC; cdr3_aa: CASSSGLIQETQYF
clone_size: NA; j_call: TRBJ2-3; v_call: TRBV2; d_call: NA; cdr3_nt: TGTGCCAGCAGTGTTCAGGGGCAGGGCACAGATACGCAGTATTTT; cdr3_aa: CASSVQGQGTDTQYF
clone_size: NA; j_call: TRBJ1-2; v_call: TRBV6-5; d_call: NA; cdr3_nt: TGTGCCAGCAGTTACTCGGGGAGCTATGGCTACACCTTC; cdr3_aa: CASSYSGSYGYTF
clone_size: NA; j_call: TRBJ1-1; v_call: TRBV5-1; d_call: NA; cdr3_nt: TGCGCCAGCAGCTTGTTAGGGGTTGGGAACACTGAAGCTTTCTTT; cdr3_aa: CASSLLGVGNTEAFF
clone_size: NA; j_call: TRBJ2-1; v_call: TRBV29-1; d_call: TRBD2; cdr3_nt: TGCAGCGTTGAAATTAACAGGGGGGGACTAGCGCCTTTCTCCTACAATGAGCAGTTCTTC; cdr3_aa: CSVEINRGGLAPFSYNEQFF
clone_size: NA; j_call: TRBJ1-1; v_call: TRBV10-3; d_call: NA; cdr3_nt: TGTGCCACCACATTTGGCGGGACTGAAGCTTTCTTT; cdr3_aa: CATTFGGTEAFF
clone_size: once; j_call: TRBJ1-4; v_call: TRBV29-1; d_call: NA; cdr3_nt: TGCAGCGTTTTCATCGGCCAACCGGGCGCTAATGAAAAACTGTTTTTT; cdr3_aa: CSVFIGQPGANEKLFF
clone_size: NA; j_call: TRBJ2-1; v_call: TRBV28; d_call: TRBD2; cdr3_nt: TGTGCCAGCAGACCCGGGACTAGCGGGAGTTGGCAGTTCTTC; cdr3_aa: CASRPGTSGSWQFF
clone_size: NA; j_call: TRBJ2-5; v_call: TRBV10-3; d_call: NA; cdr3_nt: TGTGCCATCAGTGATATAGGGGACGGCCAAGAGACCCAGTACTTC; cdr3_aa: CAISDIGDGQETQYF
clone_size: few; j_call: TRBJ1-2; v_call: TRBV28; d_call: TRBD1; cdr3_nt: TGTGCCAGCAGACCACAGGGGACTGGCTACACCTTC; cdr3_aa: CASRPQGTGYTF
clone_size: NA; j_call: TRBJ2-1; v_call: TRBV15; d_call: TRBD1; cdr3_nt: TGTGCCACCAGCCTCTTTCGGGGACAGGGGGCCTCCTTGACTACCAATGAGCAGTTCTTC; cdr3_aa: CATSLFRGQGASLTTNEQFF
clone_size: once; j_call: TRBJ1-2; v_call: TRBV29-1; d_call: NA; cdr3_nt: TGCAGCGGCGCGGAACATAACTATGGCTACACCTTC; cdr3_aa: CSGAEHNYGYTF
clone_size: NA; j_call: TRBJ2-5; v_call: TRBV5-1; d_call: TRBD2; cdr3_nt: TGCGCCAGCAGCGTGAGCGGGCTGGGGGGGGAGACCCAGTACTTC; cdr3_aa: CASSVSGLGGETQYF
clone_size: few; j_call: TRBJ1-5; v_call: TRBV7-2; d_call: NA; cdr3_nt: TGTGCCAGCAGCCCGGACCGAAATCAGCCCCAGCATTTT; cdr3_aa: CASSPDRNQPQHF
clone_size: NA; j_call: TRBJ1-2; v_call: TRBV9; d_call: NA; cdr3_nt: TGTGCCAGCAGCGTACTCCCCCAAGCGGGCTACACCTTC; cdr3_aa: CASSVLPQAGYTF
clone_size: NA; j_call: TRBJ2-5; v_call: TRBV10-2; d_call: NA; cdr3_nt: TGCGCCAGCAGGGATAGCGACCAAGAGACCCAGTACTTC; cdr3_aa: CASRDSDQETQYF
clone_size: NA; j_call: TRBJ2-3; v_call: TRBV7-3; d_call: NA; cdr3_nt: TGTGCCAGCAGCCTTGACGGACTCACAGATACGCAGTATTTT; cdr3_aa: CASSLDGLTDTQYF
clone_size: NA; j_call: TRBJ2-2; v_call: TRBV7-2; d_call: TRBD1; cdr3_nt: TGTGCCAGCGTAAGGGGGCGCCTCACCGGGGAGCTGTTTTTT; cdr3_aa: CASVRGRLTGELFF
clone_size: NA; j_call: TRBJ2-1; v_call: TRBV19; d_call: NA; cdr3_nt: TGTGCCAGTAGTTTTCAGCGGGCCGGCTACAATGAGCAGTTCTTC; cdr3_aa: CASSFQRAGYNEQFF
clone_size: NA; j_call: TRBJ2-3; v_call: TRBV2; d_call: NA; cdr3_nt: TGTGCCAGCAGGGGGATGTCTAGCACAGATACGCAGTATTTT; cdr3_aa: CASRGMSSTDTQYF
clone_size: NA; j_call: TRBJ2-2; v_call: TRBV5-1; d_call: TRBD2; cdr3_nt: TGCGCCAGCAGCTTAGGACTAGCTCCCGGGGAGCTGTTTTTT; cdr3_aa: CASSLGLAPGELFF
clone_size: NA; j_call: TRBJ2-5; v_call: TRBV7-9; d_call: TRBD2; cdr3_nt: TGTGCCAGCAGCCTCCGACTAGCGGGGGCCGCTGGAGAGACCCAGTACTTC; cdr3_aa: CASSLRLAGAAGETQYF